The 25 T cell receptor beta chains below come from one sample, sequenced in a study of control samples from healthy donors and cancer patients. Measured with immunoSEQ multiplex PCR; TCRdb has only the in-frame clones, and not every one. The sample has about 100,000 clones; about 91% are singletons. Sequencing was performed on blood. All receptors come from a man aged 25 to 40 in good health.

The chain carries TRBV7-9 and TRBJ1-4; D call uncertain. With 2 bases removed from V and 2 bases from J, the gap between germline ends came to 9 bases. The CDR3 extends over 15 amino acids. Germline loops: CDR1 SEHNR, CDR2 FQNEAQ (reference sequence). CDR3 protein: CASSLREATNEKLFF. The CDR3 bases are TGTGCCAGCAGCTTACGGGAGGCTACTAATGAAAAACTGTTTTTT.

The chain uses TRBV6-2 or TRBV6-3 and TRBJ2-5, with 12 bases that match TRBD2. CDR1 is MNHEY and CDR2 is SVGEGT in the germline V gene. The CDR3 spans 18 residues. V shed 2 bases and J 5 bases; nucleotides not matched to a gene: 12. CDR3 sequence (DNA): TGTGCCAGCAGTTACGGTTGGCTAGCGGGAGGGCTGGGGGAGACCCAGTACTTC. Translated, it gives CASSYGWLAGGLGETQYF.

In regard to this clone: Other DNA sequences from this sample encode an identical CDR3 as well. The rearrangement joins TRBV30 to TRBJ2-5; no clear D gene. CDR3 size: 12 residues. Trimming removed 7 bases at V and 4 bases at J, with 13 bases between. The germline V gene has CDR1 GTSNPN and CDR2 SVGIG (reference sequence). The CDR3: CAFRQPPETQYF. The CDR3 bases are TGTGCCTTCCGCCAGCCCCCAGAGACCCAGTACTTC. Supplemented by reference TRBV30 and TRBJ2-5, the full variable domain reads SQTIHQWPATLVQPVGSPLSLECTVEGTSNPNLYWYRQAAGRGLQLLFYSVGIGQISSEVPQNLSASRPQDRQFILSSKKLLLSDSGFYLCAFRQPPETQYFGPGTRLLVL.

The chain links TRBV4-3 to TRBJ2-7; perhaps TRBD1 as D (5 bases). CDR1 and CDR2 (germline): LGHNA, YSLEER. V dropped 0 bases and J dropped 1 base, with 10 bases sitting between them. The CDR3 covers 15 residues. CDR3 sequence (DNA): TGCGCCAGCAGCCAAGATCGACAGCTTTCCTACGAGCAGTACTTC. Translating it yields CASSQDRQLSYEQYF.

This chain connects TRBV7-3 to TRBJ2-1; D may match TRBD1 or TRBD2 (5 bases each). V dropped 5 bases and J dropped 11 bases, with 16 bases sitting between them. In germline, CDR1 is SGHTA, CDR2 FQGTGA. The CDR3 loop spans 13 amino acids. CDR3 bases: TGTGCCAGCAGCGAGGCCGGGGCATACAAGCAGTTCTTC. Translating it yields CASSEAGAYKQFF.

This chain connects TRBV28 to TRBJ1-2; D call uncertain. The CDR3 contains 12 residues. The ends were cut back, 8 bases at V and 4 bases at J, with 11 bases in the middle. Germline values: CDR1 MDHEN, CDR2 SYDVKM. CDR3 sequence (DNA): TGTGCCAGCCGCCAACAGATCTATGGCTACACCTTC. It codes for CASRQQIYGYTF.

The CDR3 DNA follows: TGTGCCACCAGTGATGACGGAAATTCACCCCTCCACTTT. Translation: CATSDDGNSPLHF. The J gene is TRBJ1-6, the V gene TRBV24-1; D gene uncertain. CDR1 KGHDR and CDR2 SFDVKD come from the germline V gene. Between the trimmed V and J ends, which lost 3 bases and 7 bases, there was a span of 6 bases. The CDR3 loop spans 13 amino acids.

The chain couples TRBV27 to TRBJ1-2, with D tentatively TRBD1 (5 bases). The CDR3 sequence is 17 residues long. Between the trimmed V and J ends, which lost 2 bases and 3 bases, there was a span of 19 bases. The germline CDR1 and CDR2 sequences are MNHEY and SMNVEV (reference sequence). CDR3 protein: CASSLTYLVRADYGYTF. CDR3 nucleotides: TGTGCCAGCAGTTTAACTTATTTGGTCAGGGCGGACTATGGCTACACCTTC.

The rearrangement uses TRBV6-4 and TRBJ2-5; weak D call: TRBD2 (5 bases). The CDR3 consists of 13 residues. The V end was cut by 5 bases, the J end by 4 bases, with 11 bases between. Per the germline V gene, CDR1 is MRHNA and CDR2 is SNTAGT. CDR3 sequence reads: CASSRTPVETQYF. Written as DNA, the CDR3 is TGTGCCAGCAGTAGGACTCCGGTAGAGACCCAGTACTTC.

CDR3 bases: TGTGCCAGCAAGTGGTCTGCTAACACTGAAGCTTTCTTT. Translating it yields CASKWSANTEAFF. The chain recombines TRBV27 with TRBJ1-1; D is uncertain. CDR3 size: 13 residues. Per the germline V gene, CDR1 is MNHEY and CDR2 is SMNVEV (reference sequence). V gave up 7 bases and J gave up 2 bases, with 11 bases separating them.

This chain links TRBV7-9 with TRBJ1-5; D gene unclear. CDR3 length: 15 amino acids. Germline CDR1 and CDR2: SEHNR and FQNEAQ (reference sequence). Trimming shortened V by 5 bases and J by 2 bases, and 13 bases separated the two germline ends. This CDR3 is CASSLETVGNQPQHF. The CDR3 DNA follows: TGTGCCAGCAGCCTAGAAACAGTAGGCAATCAGCCCCAGCATTTT.

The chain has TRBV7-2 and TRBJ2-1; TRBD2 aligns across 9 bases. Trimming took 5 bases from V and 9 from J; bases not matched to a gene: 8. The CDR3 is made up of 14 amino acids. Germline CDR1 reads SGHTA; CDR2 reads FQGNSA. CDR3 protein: CASSLQKAGGEQFF. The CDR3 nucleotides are TGTGCCAGCAGCCTTCAGAAAGCGGGAGGTGAGCAGTTCTTC.

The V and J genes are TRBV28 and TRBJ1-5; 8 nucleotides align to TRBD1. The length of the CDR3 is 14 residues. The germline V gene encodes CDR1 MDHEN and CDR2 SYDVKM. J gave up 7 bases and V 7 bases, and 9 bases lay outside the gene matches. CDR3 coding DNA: TGTGCCAGCACCGGACAGGGTTGGGTGCAGCCCCAGCATTTT. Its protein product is CASTGQGWVQPQHF. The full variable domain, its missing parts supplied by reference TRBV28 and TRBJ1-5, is DVKVTQSSRYLVKRTGEKVFLECVQDMDHENMFWYRQDPGLGLRLIYFSYDVKMKEKGDIPEGYSVSREKKERFSLILESASTNQTSMYLCASTGQGWVQPQHFGDGTRLSIL.

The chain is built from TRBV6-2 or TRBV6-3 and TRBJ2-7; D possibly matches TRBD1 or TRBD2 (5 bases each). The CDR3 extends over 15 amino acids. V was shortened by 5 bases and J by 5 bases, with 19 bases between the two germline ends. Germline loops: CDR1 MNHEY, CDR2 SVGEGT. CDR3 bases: TGTGCCAGCAGTCCCGACCCTCGGGGCGCCAACGAGCAGTACTTC. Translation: CASSPDPRGANEQYF.

CDR3 coding DNA: TGTGCCAGCAGCTTAGATAGGGCAGGGAGCTATGGCTACACCTTC. Protein: CASSLDRAGSYGYTF. V and J are TRBV11-2 and TRBJ1-2; D is perhaps TRBD1 (5 bases). The germline V gene encodes CDR1 SGHAT and CDR2 FQNNGV. The CDR3 loop spans 15 amino acids. Trimming removed 0 bases at V and 4 bases at J, with 12 bases between.

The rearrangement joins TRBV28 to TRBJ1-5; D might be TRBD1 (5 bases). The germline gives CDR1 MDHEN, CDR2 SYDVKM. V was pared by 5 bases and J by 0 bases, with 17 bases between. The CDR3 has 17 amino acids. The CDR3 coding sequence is TGTGCCAGCAGTCCATACGGGACGGGCGGTAGCAATCAGCCCCAGCATTTT. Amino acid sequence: CASSPYGTGGSNQPQHF.

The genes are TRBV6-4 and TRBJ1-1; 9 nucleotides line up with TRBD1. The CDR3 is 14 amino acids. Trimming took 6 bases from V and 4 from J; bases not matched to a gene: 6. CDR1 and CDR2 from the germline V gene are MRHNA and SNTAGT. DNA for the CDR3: TGTGCCAGCAGCACAGGGGGCTGGGGCACTGAAGCTTTCTTT. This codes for CASSTGGWGTEAFF.

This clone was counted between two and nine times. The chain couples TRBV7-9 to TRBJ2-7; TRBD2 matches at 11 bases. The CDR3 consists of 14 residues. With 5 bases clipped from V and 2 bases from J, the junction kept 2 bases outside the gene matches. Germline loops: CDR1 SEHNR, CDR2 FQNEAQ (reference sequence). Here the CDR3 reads CASSDSGRAYEQYF. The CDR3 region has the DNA TGTGCCAGCAGCGATAGCGGGAGGGCCTACGAGCAGTACTTC.

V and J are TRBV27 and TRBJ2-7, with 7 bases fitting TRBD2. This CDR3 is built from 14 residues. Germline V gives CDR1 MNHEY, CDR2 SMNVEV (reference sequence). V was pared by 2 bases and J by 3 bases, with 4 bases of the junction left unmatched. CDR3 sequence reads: CASSLHTGGYEQYF. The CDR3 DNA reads TGTGCCAGCAGTTTACACACGGGAGGCTACGAGCAGTACTTC.

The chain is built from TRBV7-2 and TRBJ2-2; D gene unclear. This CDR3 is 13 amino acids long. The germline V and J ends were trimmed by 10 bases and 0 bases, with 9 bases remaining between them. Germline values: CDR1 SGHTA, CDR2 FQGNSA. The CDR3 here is CATPTPNTGELFF. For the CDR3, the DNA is TGTGCCACCCCGACACCGAACACCGGGGAGCTGTTTTTT.

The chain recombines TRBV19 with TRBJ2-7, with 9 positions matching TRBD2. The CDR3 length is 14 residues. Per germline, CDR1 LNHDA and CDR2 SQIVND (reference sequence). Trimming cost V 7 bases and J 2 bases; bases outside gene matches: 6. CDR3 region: CASTQVAGAYEQYF. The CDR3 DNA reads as TGTGCCAGTACCCAAGTAGCGGGAGCCTACGAGCAGTACTTC.

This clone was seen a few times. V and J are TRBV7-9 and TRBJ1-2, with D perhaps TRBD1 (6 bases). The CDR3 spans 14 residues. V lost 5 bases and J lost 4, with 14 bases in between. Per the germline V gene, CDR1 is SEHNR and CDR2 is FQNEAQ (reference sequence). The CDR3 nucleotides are TGTGCCAGCAGCACTAACGAAGGGGGCTATGGCTACACCTTC. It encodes CASSTNEGGYGYTF. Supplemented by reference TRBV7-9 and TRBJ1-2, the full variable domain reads DTGVSQNPRHKITKRGQNVTFRCDPISEHNRLYWYRQTLGQGPEFLTYFQNEAQLEKSRLLSDRFSAERPKGSFSTLEIQRTEQGDSAMYLCASSTNEGGYGYTFGSGTRLTVV.

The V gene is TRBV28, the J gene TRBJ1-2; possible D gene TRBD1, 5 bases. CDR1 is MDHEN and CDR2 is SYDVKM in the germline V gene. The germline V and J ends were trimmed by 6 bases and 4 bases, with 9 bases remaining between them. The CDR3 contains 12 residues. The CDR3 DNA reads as TGTGCCAGCAGGGCGGGGACCTATGGCTACACCTTC. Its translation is CASRAGTYGYTF.

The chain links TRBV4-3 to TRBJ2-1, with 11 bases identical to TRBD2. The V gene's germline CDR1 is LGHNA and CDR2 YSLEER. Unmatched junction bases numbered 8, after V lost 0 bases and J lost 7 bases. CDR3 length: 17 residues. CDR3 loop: CASSQDWQASGRNEQFF. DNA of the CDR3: TGCGCCAGCAGCCAAGATTGGCAAGCTAGCGGGAGGAATGAGCAGTTCTTC.

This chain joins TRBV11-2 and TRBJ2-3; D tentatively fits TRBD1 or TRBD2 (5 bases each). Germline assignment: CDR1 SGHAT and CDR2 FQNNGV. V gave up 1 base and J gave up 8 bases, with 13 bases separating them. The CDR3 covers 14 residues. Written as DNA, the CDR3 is TGTGCCAGCAGCTTAGGGCAGGGAGTGAGTACGCAGTATTTT. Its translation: CASSLGQGVSTQYF.